The rows below give T cell receptor beta chains drawn from one sample of a study of human T cells and chemical hapten exposure. Via MiXCR, TCRdb re-called the RACE reads, giving one row per CDR3 protein. Here the sample spans 150,000 to 200,000 distinct CDR3 sequences, 14% being singletons. Sequencing was performed on whole blood, taken in connection with sensitization to the hapten diphenylcyclopropenone (DPC). These receptors originate from a woman aged 25-40 years with alopecia areata. Some clones in this sample may be carry-over from other donors' samples. Both conserved end residues are part of each CDR3. D genes are given only for firm matches. Not all rows give a size; the values are once, few, many and, for expanded clones, a class.

D	J	size	V	DNA	CDR3
TRBD1	TRBJ1-2	many	TRBV6-2/TRBV6-3	TGTGCCAGCAGTTACCAGGGGGCCCGAGGCTACACCTTC	CASSYQGARGYTF
TRBD1	TRBJ1-5	.	TRBV28	TGTGCCAGCAGTTTTTTTGACAGGGACAGGCAGCCCCAGCATTTT	CASSFFDRDRQPQHF
TRBD1	TRBJ1-1	.	TRBV4-2	TGTGCCAGCAGCCAGGAGACAGGGGGGGGGACTGAAGCTTTCTTT	CASSQETGGGTEAFF
TRBD2	TRBJ2-2	few	TRBV12-3/TRBV12-4	TGTGCCAGCAGTCGAGCGGGAAGGAACACCGGGGAGCTGTTTTTT	CASSRAGRNTGELFF
TRBD2	TRBJ2-4	.	TRBV6-1	TGTGCCAGCAGTGGGGGACTAGCGGGAAGCCCTAGCCCCAAAAACATTCAGTACTTC	CASSGGLAGSPSPKNIQYF
.	TRBJ2-1	.	TRBV11-2	TGTGCCAGCAGAGCGACTGGAAACAATGAGCAGTTCTTC	CASRATGNNEQFF
.	TRBJ2-7	.	TRBV28	TGTGCCAGCACCCGGGGGTTAGAGCAGTACTTC	CASTRGLEQYF
.	TRBJ2-3	few	TRBV6-1	TGTGCCAGCAGTGGTATTGCGGGGTCTGGGACAGATACGCAGTATTTT	CASSGIAGSGTDTQYF
.	TRBJ2-5	few	TRBV5-1	TGCGCCAGCAGCGGCAGACACCAAGAGACCCAGTACTTC	CASSGRHQETQYF
TRBD2	TRBJ2-1	many	TRBV7-9	TGTGCCAGCAGCTGGGCTAGCGGGATCTGGGAGCAGTTCTTC	CASSWASGIWEQFF
.	TRBJ2-2	.	TRBV19	TGTGCCAGTCTGGGGACCGGGGAGCTGTTTTTT	CASLGTGELFF
.	TRBJ2-3	.	TRBV5-5	TGTGCCAGCAGCTTGTCAACCCCCCGCACAGATACGCAGTATTTT	CASSLSTPRTDTQYF
TRBD1	TRBJ1-1	few	TRBV28	TGTGCCAGCAGCCTTGGGACAGCGTCTGAAGCTTTCTTT	CASSLGTASEAFF
.	TRBJ2-5	.	TRBV2	TGTGCCAGCAGTGGATCCGGACTGGGCGTTAGGTGGAAGACCCAGTACTTC	CASSGSGLGVRWKTQYF
.	TRBJ2-2	few	TRBV2	TGTGCCAGCAGTGAAGCCGCATGGACCGGGGAGCTGTTTTTT	CASSEAAWTGELFF
TRBD1	TRBJ1-5	many	TRBV6-2/TRBV6-3	TGTGCCAGCAGCCGCACAGGGGAGGCCTATCAGCCCCAGCATTTT	CASSRTGEAYQPQHF
.	TRBJ2-7	few	TRBV9	TGTGCCAGCAGCGTAGGCTCTGGACAGACCTACGAGCAGTACTTC	CASSVGSGQTYEQYF
.	TRBJ1-2	few	TRBV27	TGTGCCAGGGGGGTGGGCTACACCTTC	CARGVGYTF
.	TRBJ1-2	few	TRBV12-2	TGTGCAAGTCGCTTAACCGTTTCCGGGACACACAGGACTAACTATGGCTACACCTTC	CASRLTVSGTHRTNYGYTF
TRBD2	TRBJ2-5	.	TRBV28	TGTGCCAGCAGAAAAACTAGCGCCCAAGAGACCCAGTACTTC	CASRKTSAQETQYF
.	TRBJ2-5	few	TRBV6-2/TRBV6-3	TGTGCCAGCAGTTCTCCTGTGAAGACCCAGTACTTC	CASSSPVKTQYF
.	TRBJ2-5	many	TRBV28	TGTGCCAGCAGGAGAGGACCGCAGGGGCAAGAGACCCAGTACTTC	CASRRGPQGQETQYF
.	TRBJ2-3	few	TRBV24-1	TGTGCCACCAGCCAACCAGCTGACTCCTTGCGAGATACGCAGTATTTT	CATSQPADSLRDTQYF
.	TRBJ2-1	.	TRBV11-2	TGTGCCAGCGGAAACAGGGATGATGAGCAGTTCTTC	CASGNRDDEQFF
.	TRBJ2-7	many	TRBV11-2	TGTGCCAGCAGCTTAGTTCCGGGCTCCTACGAGCAGTACTTC	CASSLVPGSYEQYF
TRBD2	TRBJ2-5	many	TRBV11-2	TGTGCCAGCAGCTTCCTCTCCACTAGCGGGAGGCCGAAAGAGACCCAGTACTTC	CASSFLSTSGRPKETQYF
.	TRBJ1-1	few	TRBV3-1	TGTGCCAGCAGCCAAGCGGGGGGCACTGAAGCTTTCTTT	CASSQAGGTEAFF
TRBD1	TRBJ1-4	.	TRBV20-1	TGCAGTGCTAGATCGGGACAGGGGGCCGGATCTAATGAAAAACTGTTTTTT	CSARSGQGAGSNEKLFF
.	TRBJ2-1	.	TRBV20-1	TGCAGTGCAGGGGGCTCCTACAATGAGCAGTTCTTC	CSAGGSYNEQFF
TRBD2	TRBJ2-3	few	TRBV10-3	TGTGCCATCAGTGAACTAGCGGGACGGAATACGCAGTATTTT	CAISELAGRNTQYF
.	TRBJ1-1	few	TRBV11-2	TGTGCCAGCAGCTTCGAAAGAGGGAACACTGAAGCTTTCTTT	CASSFERGNTEAFF
.	TRBJ2-7	.	TRBV6-6	TGTGCCAGCAGTTACTCCGTCCCAGGGTACGAGCAGTACTTC	CASSYSVPGYEQYF
TRBD1	TRBJ2-1	.	TRBV4-3	TGCGCCAGCAGCACGGGGACAGGGTGGGATGAGCAGTTCTTC	CASSTGTGWDEQFF
TRBD1	TRBJ1-1	.	TRBV7-3	TGTGCCAGCAGCGTGACAGGGGACAACACTGAAGCTTTCTTT	CASSVTGDNTEAFF
TRBD2	TRBJ2-7	.	TRBV20-1	TGCAGTGCTAGAGGAAACCGGGGGGGCTCCTACGAGCAGTACTTC	CSARGNRGGSYEQYF
TRBD2	TRBJ2-2	few	TRBV11-2	TGTGCCAGCAGCTTGGCTAGCGGGAGCTACCTCACCGGGGAGCTGTTTTTT	CASSLASGSYLTGELFF
.	TRBJ2-5	few	TRBV3-1	TGTGCCAGCAGCCAAGAAGTCCACCAGGAGACCCAGTACTTC	CASSQEVHQETQYF
.	TRBJ2-4	many	TRBV2	TGTGCCAGCAGTGTTCGGGTTGAGAGCTTAGCCAAAAACATTCAGTACTTC	CASSVRVESLAKNIQYF
.	TRBJ1-5	few	TRBV3-1	TGTGCCAGCAGCCAAGATAGTGGCAGAATGAGCCAGCCCCAGCATTTT	CASSQDSGRMSQPQHF
TRBD1	TRBJ1-1	many	TRBV5-6	TGTGCCAGCAGCGGACGGGACAGGGGGGACACTGAAGCTTTCTTT	CASSGRDRGDTEAFF
.	TRBJ1-5	few	TRBV2	TGTGCCAGCAGCAACCCGACCCCCCCTGGGTTCCAGCATTTT	CASSNPTPPGFQHF